Below are 3 T cell receptor beta chains sequenced from a single sample in a study of blood T cell repertoires in COVID-19. Repertoires were generated with immunoSEQ multiplex PCR, while TCRdb's copy carries only in-frame clones and drops some. The sample has about 190,000 clones, 70% to 90% seen once. Specimen: peripheral blood. These receptors were obtained from a woman in her 70s with active or convalescent COVID-19.

The genes are TRBV4-1 and TRBJ2-1; D not resolved. V was shortened by 5 bases and J by 6 bases, with 11 bases between the two germline ends. This CDR3 spans 13 amino acids. Germline V gene lookup returns CDR1 MGHRA and CDR2 YSYEKL. This CDR3 reads CASSSGFGNEQFF. CDR3 DNA sequence: TGCGCCAGCAGCTCGGGTTTCGGCAATGAGCAGTTCTTC.

The CDR3 reads CASSVTGGAFDEQFF. CDR3 nucleotides: TGTGCCAGCAGCGTGACAGGGGGGGCCTTCGATGAGCAGTTCTTC. V gene TRBV7-3 combines with J gene TRBJ2-1, with 9 nucleotides matching TRBD1. Losses at the gene ends were 5 bases for V and 8 bases for J; bases not matched to a gene: 10. The CDR3 runs 15 residues. Looked up from germline, CDR1 is SGHTA and CDR2 is FQGTGA.

The J gene is TRBJ2-1, the V gene TRBV24-1; 12 bases match TRBD2. The germline gives CDR1 KGHDR, CDR2 SFDVKD. CDR3 length: 18 residues. The V gene end was trimmed by 1 base and the J gene end by 8 bases; junction bases not matched to a gene: 11. As DNA, the CDR3 is TGTGCCACCAGTGATTTTAGGACCTCTAGCGGGAGGGTGCATGAGCAGTTCTTC. Translation: CATSDFRTSSGRVHEQFF.